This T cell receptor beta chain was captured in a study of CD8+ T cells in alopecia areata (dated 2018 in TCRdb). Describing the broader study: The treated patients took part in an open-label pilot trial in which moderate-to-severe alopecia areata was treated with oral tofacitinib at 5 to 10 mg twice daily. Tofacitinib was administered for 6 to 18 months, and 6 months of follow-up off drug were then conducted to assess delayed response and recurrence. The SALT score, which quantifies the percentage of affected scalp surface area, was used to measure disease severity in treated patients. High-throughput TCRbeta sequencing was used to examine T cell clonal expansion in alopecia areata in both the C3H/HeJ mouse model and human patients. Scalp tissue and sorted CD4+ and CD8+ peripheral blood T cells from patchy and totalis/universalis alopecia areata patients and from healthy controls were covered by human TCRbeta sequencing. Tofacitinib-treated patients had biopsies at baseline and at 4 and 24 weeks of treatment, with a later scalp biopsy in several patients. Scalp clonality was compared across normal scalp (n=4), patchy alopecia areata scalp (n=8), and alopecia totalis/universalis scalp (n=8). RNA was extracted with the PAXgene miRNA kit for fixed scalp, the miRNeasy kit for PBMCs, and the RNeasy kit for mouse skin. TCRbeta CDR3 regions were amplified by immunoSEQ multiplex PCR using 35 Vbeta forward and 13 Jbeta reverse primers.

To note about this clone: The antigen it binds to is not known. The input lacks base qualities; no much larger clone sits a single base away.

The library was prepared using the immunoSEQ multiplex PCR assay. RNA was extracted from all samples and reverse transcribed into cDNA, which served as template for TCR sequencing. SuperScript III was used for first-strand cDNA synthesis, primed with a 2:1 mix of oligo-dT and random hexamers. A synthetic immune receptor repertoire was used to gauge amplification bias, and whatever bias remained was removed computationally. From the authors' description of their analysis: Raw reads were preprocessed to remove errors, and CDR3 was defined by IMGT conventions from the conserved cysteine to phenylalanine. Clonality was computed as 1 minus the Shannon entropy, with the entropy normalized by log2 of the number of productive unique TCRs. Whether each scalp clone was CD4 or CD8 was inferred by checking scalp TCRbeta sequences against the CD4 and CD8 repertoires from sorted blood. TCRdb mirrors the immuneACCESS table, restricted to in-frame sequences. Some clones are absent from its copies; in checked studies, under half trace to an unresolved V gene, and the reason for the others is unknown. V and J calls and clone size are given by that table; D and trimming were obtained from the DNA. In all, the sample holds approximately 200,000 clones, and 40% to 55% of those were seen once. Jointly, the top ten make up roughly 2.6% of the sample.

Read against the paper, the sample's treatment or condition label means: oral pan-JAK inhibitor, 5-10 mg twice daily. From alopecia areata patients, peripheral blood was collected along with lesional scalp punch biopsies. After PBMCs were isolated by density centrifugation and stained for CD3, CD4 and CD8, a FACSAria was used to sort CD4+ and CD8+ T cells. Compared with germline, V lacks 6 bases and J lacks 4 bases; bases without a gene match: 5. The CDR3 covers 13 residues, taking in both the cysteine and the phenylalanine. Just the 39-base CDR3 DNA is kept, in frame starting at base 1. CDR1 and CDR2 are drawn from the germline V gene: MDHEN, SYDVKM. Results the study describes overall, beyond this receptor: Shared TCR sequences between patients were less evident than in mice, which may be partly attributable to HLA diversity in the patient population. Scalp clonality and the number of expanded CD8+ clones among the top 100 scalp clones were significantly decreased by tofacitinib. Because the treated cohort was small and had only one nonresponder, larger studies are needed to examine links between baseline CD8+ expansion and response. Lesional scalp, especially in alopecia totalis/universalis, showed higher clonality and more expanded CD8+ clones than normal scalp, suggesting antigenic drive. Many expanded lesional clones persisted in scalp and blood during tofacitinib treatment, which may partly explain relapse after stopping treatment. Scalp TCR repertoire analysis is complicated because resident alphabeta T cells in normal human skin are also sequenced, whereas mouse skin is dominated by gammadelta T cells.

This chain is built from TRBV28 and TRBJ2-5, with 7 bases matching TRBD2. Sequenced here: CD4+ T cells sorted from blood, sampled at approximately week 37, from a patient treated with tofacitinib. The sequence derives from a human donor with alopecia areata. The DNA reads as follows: TGTGCCAGCAGAGTGACGGGGGGAGAGACCCAGTACTTC. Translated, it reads CASRVTGGETQYF.